The 16 T cell receptor beta chains reported below all come from one sample, sequenced in a study of OX40 agonist ivuxolimab in advanced cancers. Produced via immunoSEQ multiplex PCR; TCRdb's table is partial and in-frame only. Here the sample spans under 15,000 clones, more than 75% being singletons. Sequencing used CD4+ or CD8+ T cells sorted from blood, obtained in a trial of the OX40 agonist ivuxolimab. The receptors stem from an adult with an advanced solid tumor such as melanoma, head and neck, liver or kidney cancer.

The genes are TRBV6-5 and TRBJ2-2; D is undetermined. Looked up from germline, CDR1 is MNHEY and CDR2 is SVGAGI. The CDR3 loop spans 13 amino acids. Between the trimmed V and J ends, which lost 6 bases and 4 bases, there was a span of 9 bases. CDR3 sequence reads: CASRPTITGELFF. CDR3 nucleotides: TGTGCCAGCAGACCCACTATCACCGGGGAGCTGTTTTTT.

The chain combines TRBV30 with TRBJ2-6; TRBD2 is a possible D gene (6 bases). V gave up 8 bases and J gave up 0 bases, with 11 bases separating them. Germline V lookup: CDR1 GTSNPN, CDR2 SVGIG (reference sequence). The CDR3 has 14 amino acids. The CDR3 bases are TGTGCCCAGGGAGGTGGCTCTGGGGCCAACGTCCTGACTTTC. This encodes CAQGGGSGANVLTF.

V usage is TRBV18 and J usage is TRBJ1-5; 8 bases agree with TRBD1. The CDR3 runs to 15 residues. CDR1 is KGHSH, CDR2 LQKENI, per germline. The trim removed 6 bases at V and 7 bases at J, leaving 11 bases unmatched. The CDR3 DNA follows: TGTGCCAGCTCTCGCCAGGGGGCGTTCGGGCAGCCCCAGCATTTT. Amino acids: CASSRQGAFGQPQHF.

This sequence joins TRBV6-5 and TRBJ1-5, with TRBD1 matching 9 bases. Looked up from germline, CDR1 is MNHEY and CDR2 is SVGAGI. Losses at the gene ends were 2 bases for V and 3 bases for J; bases not matched to a gene: 2. CDR3 length: 15 amino acids. This CDR3 is CASSYGTGSNQPQHF. DNA for the CDR3: TGTGCCAGCAGTTACGGGACAGGGTCCAATCAGCCCCAGCATTTT.

The chain couples TRBV4-2 to TRBJ2-5, with 7 bases matching TRBD1. The CDR3 runs to 16 residues. V shed 4 bases, J shed 2 bases, and the junction held 10 bases outside the gene matches. CDR1 is LGHNA and CDR2 is YNFKEQ in the germline V gene. The CDR3 loop is CASSPTWTGKQETQYF. CDR3 nucleotides: TGTGCCAGCAGCCCCACATGGACAGGCAAACAAGAGACCCAGTACTTC.

The gene calls are TRBV9 and TRBJ2-7; TRBD1 matches at 7 bases. After removal of 5 bases from V and 1 base from J, the junction contained 6 bases not matched to a gene. Germline lookup yields CDR1 SGDLS and CDR2 YYNGEE. The CDR3 is made up of 14 amino acids. CDR3 region: CASSEGQVSYEQYF. CDR3 nucleotides: TGTGCCAGCAGTGAAGGACAGGTATCCTACGAGCAGTACTTC. The complete variable domain, with remaining parts taken from reference TRBV9 and TRBJ2-7, reads DSGVTQTPKHLITATGQRVTLRCSPRSGDLSVYWYQQSLDQGLQFLIQYYNGEERAKGNILERFSAQQFPDLHSELNLSSLELGDSALYFCASSEGQVSYEQYFGPGTRLTVT.

The chain recombines TRBV4-2 with TRBJ2-2, with D possibly matching TRBD1 (6 bases). Trimming left V 8 bases short and J 0 bases short, with 13 bases between. Germline V gene data show CDR1 as LGHNA and CDR2 as YNFKEQ. The CDR3 has 15 residues. Here the CDR3 DNA reads TGTGCCAGCCTCGAAGGGACACCGAACACCGGGGAGCTGTTTTTT. Protein sequence: CASLEGTPNTGELFF.

The chain carries TRBV11-3 and TRBJ2-3, with 8 bases matching TRBD2. The CDR3 loop spans 15 amino acids. Germline V CDR1 and CDR2: SGHNT, YENEEA. Unmatched junction bases numbered 7, after V lost 5 bases and J lost 3 bases. The CDR3, as DNA: TGTGCCAGCAGCCCGCGGGGGGAGGCTACAGATACGCAGTATTTT. As protein: CASSPRGEATDTQYF.

This chain uses TRBV18 with TRBJ2-1; D might be TRBD2 (7 bases). Germline V CDR1 and CDR2: KGHSH, LQKENI. The V gene lost 2 bases and the J gene lost 4 bases, with 15 bases spanning the gap. The CDR3 has 16 residues. CDR3: CASSPREGHSYNEQFF. The CDR3, as DNA: TGTGCCAGCTCACCAAGGGAGGGACACTCATACAATGAGCAGTTCTTC.

The rearrangement links TRBV27 to TRBJ1-4, with TRBD1 matching 7 bases. J gave up 4 bases and V 5 bases, and 7 bases lay outside the gene matches. The CDR3 runs 15 residues. Germline V lookup: CDR1 MNHEY, CDR2 SMNVEV (reference sequence). In nucleotides, the CDR3 is TGTGCCAGCAGTCACAACAGGGGAAATAATGAAAAACTGTTTTTT. This sequence encodes CASSHNRGNNEKLFF.

The chain employs TRBV2 and TRBJ2-5, with 8 bases that match TRBD1. The J call may not be correct, given that the DNA end is closer to TRBJ2-7. This CDR3 is built from 15 residues. The germline V gene has CDR1 SNHLY and CDR2 FYNNEI. The CDR3 loop reads CASSDGQGNSYEQYF. DNA of the CDR3: TGTGCCAGCAGTGATGGACAGGGCAACTCCTACGAGCAGTACTTC.

The V call is TRBV4-1, the J call TRBJ1-2; unclear D gene. Germline V CDR1 and CDR2: MGHRA, YSYEKL. V was clipped by 1 base and J by 6 bases, with 12 bases between them. The CDR3 is made up of 14 amino acids. The CDR3 is CASSQVTHEDGYTF. CDR3 nucleotides: TGCGCCAGCAGCCAAGTCACACACGAAGATGGCTACACCTTC.

Points on this clone: An end of the junction differs from the germline gene, which may be a read error. Other DNA sequences in this specimen translate into the identical CDR3. The chain links TRBV7-2 to TRBJ2-1; D gene ambiguous. Germline V CDR1 and CDR2: SGHTA, FQGNSA. The CDR3 runs 12 residues. This CDR3 reads CASILSYNEQFF. The CDR3 nucleotides read TGTGCCAGCATCCTCAGCTACAATGAGCAATTCTTC.

The rearrangement links TRBV6-5 to TRBJ1-2; the D gene is possibly TRBD1 (6 bases). The ends were cut back, 2 bases at V and 4 bases at J, with 8 bases in the middle. CDR1 MNHEY and CDR2 SVGAGI come from the germline V gene. This CDR3 spans 13 amino acids. CDR3 nucleotide sequence: TGTGCCAGCAGTTACGGAGGGGGCTATGGCTACACCTTC. Protein sequence: CASSYGGGYGYTF.

V gene TRBV27 combines with J gene TRBJ1-2, with D uncertain. The CDR3 has 13 residues. Germline loops: CDR1 MNHEY, CDR2 SMNVEV (reference sequence). Trimming removed 0 bases from V and 4 bases from J, with 6 bases in between. CDR3 bases: TGTGCCAGCAGTTTATCTGGAGCCTATGGCTACACCTTC. Translating gives CASSLSGAYGYTF.

The V call is TRBV13, the J call TRBJ2-1, with TRBD2 matching 10 bases. The CDR3 has 17 amino acids. The V gene end was trimmed by 5 bases and the J gene end by 0 bases; junction bases not matched to a gene: 7. Germline CDR1 PRHDT, CDR2 FYEKMQ (reference sequence). This chain's CDR3 is CASSTTSGAGSYNEQFF. The CDR3 DNA follows: TGTGCCAGCAGCACCACTAGCGGGGCCGGCTCCTACAATGAGCAGTTCTTC.